The 29 T cell receptor delta chains listed next were all sequenced from one sample in a study of gamma-delta T cells after stem cell transplantation. TCRdb made new clone calls on the RT-PCR reads using CATT. The repertoire holds around 1,300 delta-chain clones, 3% to 4% seen once, with approximately 12% in the top ten. Sequenced input: gamma-delta T cells. Receptors originate from a human donor. It is not recorded whose cells these are; they may come from a transplant donor.

This clone has more than one count but fewer than ten. The J gene is TRDJ1, the V gene TRDV1; 13 nucleotides line up with TRDD3. CDR1 TSWWSYY and CDR2 QGS come from the germline V gene. This CDR3 comprises 25 residues. Trimming removed 0 bases from V and 0 bases from J; junction bases left unmatched: 25. As DNA, the CDR3 is TGTGCTCTTGGGGAACTTCTGGTCCTACCGGTACTGGGGGATACGCGAGGGCTGTACACCGATAAACTCATCTTT. Amino acid sequence: CALGELLVLPVLGDTRGLYTDKLIF.

There are a few counts of this clone. This likely reflects a read error, since a far larger clone is one base away. The sample contains more than one DNA sequence encoding this CDR3. The gene calls are TRDV2 and TRDJ1; tentative D call: TRDD3 (6 bases). This CDR3 has 18 amino acids. Germline values: CDR1 GEAIGNYY, CDR2 EKD. The CDR3 nucleotides read TGTGCCTGTGACTCCGTACTGGGACACCTCCGTAAGACCGATAAACTCATCTTC. Translation gives CACDSVLGHLRKTDKLIF.

This clone is deemed medium-sized. The chain has TRDV2 and TRDJ2, with 12 bases that match TRDD3. The germline V gene encodes CDR1 GEAIGNYY and CDR2 EKD. CDR3 size: 17 residues. V was pared by 3 bases and J by 8 bases, with 12 bases of the junction left unmatched. The CDR3 here is CACDPWSGGYAVAQLFF. The CDR3 bases are TGTGCCTGTGACCCTTGGTCTGGGGGATACGCAGTTGCACAACTCTTCTTT.

Concerning this clone itself: A much larger clone differs by one base, so this may be a read error. Additional DNA sequences in this sample encode the identical CDR3. This chain links TRDV2 with TRDJ1, with D perhaps TRDD3 (6 bases). Germline loops: CDR1 GEAIGNYY, CDR2 EKD. The CDR3 has 15 residues. The CDR3 loop reads CACDTVGIVTDKLIF. In nucleotides, the CDR3 is TGTGCCTGTGACACCGTGGGGATCGTCACCGATAAACTCATCTTC.

This clone was seen only a few times. It is likely a read error: a sequence one base away is far more abundant. V is TRDV2 and J is TRDJ1; 10 bases match TRDD3. The CDR3 is 19 residues long. Germline CDR1 and CDR2: GEAIGNYY and EKD. Here the CDR3 DNA reads TGTGCCCGTGACACCGTGGGGGGCCAGGGGGATACGGTGTCCGATAAACTCATCTTT. Translation: CARDTVGGQGDTVSDKLIF.

This clone rates as medium-sized. The J gene is TRDJ1, the V gene TRDV2; TRDD3 aligns across 10 bases. This CDR3 has 18 amino acids. The J segment lost 7 bases and the V segment lost 2 bases, leaving 18 bases of the junction unmatched. Germline CDR1 reads GEAIGNYY; CDR2 reads EKD. The CDR3 sequence: CACDRVGLGDKNPLKLIF. CDR3 sequence (DNA): TGTGCCTGTGACAGAGTGGGTCTGGGGGATAAAAACCCCCTTAAACTCATCTTT.

This clone is medium-sized by share. The genes are TRDV2 and TRDJ1, with 10 nucleotides matching TRDD3. J lost 0 bases, V lost 3 bases, and 6 bases had no gene match. Germline V gene sequence: CDR1 GEAIGNYY, CDR2 EKD. The CDR3 loop spans 16 amino acids. CDR3 sequence: CACDVLGDHDTDKLIF. The CDR3 DNA is TGTGCCTGTGACGTACTGGGGGATCACGACACCGATAAACTCATCTTT.

This clone was observed a few times. This sequence may be a read error, since a much larger clone differs from it by one base. The same CDR3 can be traced to other DNA sequences in this sample. The V gene is TRDV2, the J gene TRDJ3, with 8 nucleotides matching TRDD3. This CDR3 contains 19 residues. Looked up from germline, CDR1 is GEAIGNYY and CDR2 is EKD. The CDR3 nucleotides are TGCGCCTGTGACACCACTGGGGGGCCAAGCTCCTGGGACACCCGACAGATGTTTTTC. The encoded protein is CACDTTGGPSSWDTRQMFF.

The J gene was identified as TRDJ1, and no V gene was called; the D call TRDD3 from the table was never checked on the DNA. This CDR3 is 21 amino acids long. The CDR3 region has the DNA TGTGCCTGTGACACCCTACTGTCAGTCGATGGGGGCTACGGCTACACCGATAAACTCATCTTT. Translated: CACDTLLSVDGGYGYTDKLIF.

As for this clone: This sequence is one base from a far larger clone and is likely a read error. The J gene is TRDJ1, the V gene TRDV2, with 7 bases aligning to TRDD3. This CDR3 is built from 18 residues. Per the germline V gene, CDR1 is GEAIGNYY and CDR2 is EKD. The CDR3 protein is CACGTVSRPGDNHDKLIF. Written as DNA, the CDR3 is TGTGCCTGTGGCACCGTCTCCAGACCCGGGGATAATCACGATAAACTCATCTTT.

This clone turned up a few times. This could be a read error, since a much larger clone is one nucleotide away. The same CDR3 arises from other DNA sequences in this sample as well. The chain employs TRDV2 and TRDJ1; no firm D call. CDR1 and CDR2 (germline): GEAIGNYY, EKD. CDR3 length: 15 residues. CDR3 protein: CACDTVGSKGGKLIF. DNA of the CDR3: TGTGCTTGTGACACCGTTGGGTCGAAAGGTGGTAAACTCATCTTT.

By share of the sample, this clone is medium-sized. This chain joins TRDV1 and TRDJ1, with 9 positions matching TRDD3. The ends lost 1 base at V and 0 bases at J; junction bases unmatched: 21. Looked up from germline, CDR1 is TSWWSYY and CDR2 is QGS. The CDR3 has 22 residues. The CDR3 sequence: CALGERGPRLVLGEHYTDKLIF. The CDR3 DNA sequence: TGTGCTCTTGGGGAACGGGGTCCCCGACTGGTACTGGGGGAGCACTACACCGATAAACTCATCTTT.

In this sample, this clone turned up a few times. The likely explanation is a read error, given a far larger clone one base away. This CDR3 is also generated by other DNA sequences in the sample. The chain has TRDV2 and TRDJ1, with 7 bases that match TRDD3. The V gene's germline CDR1 is GEAIGNYY and CDR2 EKD. V trimming: 1 base; J trimming: 2 bases; junction bases outside the gene matches: 9. The CDR3 contains 16 residues. DNA for the CDR3: TGTGCCTGTGACACGGGAGGCTGGGGGCCTACCGATAAACTCATCTTT. It specifies CACDTGGWGPTDKLIF.

In its sample, this clone is medium-sized. V and J are TRDV2 and TRDJ3, with 12 bases that match TRDD3. Germline assignment: CDR1 GEAIGNYY and CDR2 EKD. The CDR3 loop spans 21 amino acids. V dropped 0 bases and J dropped 1; count of bases not matched to a gene: 9. This CDR3 is CACDTTNAGGYGSWDTRQMFF. In nucleotides, the CDR3 is TGTGCCTGTGACACCACTAATGCTGGGGGATACGGATCCTGGGACACCCGACAGATGTTTTTC.

Of note for this clone: This may be a read error, as it is one base from a much larger clone. The genes are TRDV2 and TRDJ1; 7 bases line up with TRDD3. Trimming cost V 1 base and J 2 bases; bases outside gene matches: 15. Germline values: CDR1 GEAIGNYY, CDR2 EKD. The length of the CDR3 is 18 residues. CDR3 sequence: CACDTVLGITPGTDKLIF. The CDR3, as DNA: TGTGCCTGTGACACGGTACTGGGGATTACTCCGGGGACCGATAAACTCATCTTT.

The table lists this clone with a few counts. A read error is likely here: a far larger clone is one base away. J is TRDJ1 and V is TRDV2; 11 positions agree with TRDD3. Germline-derived CDR1 and CDR2 are GEAIGNYY and EKD. CDR3 length: 17 residues. CDR3 nucleotide sequence: TGTGCCTGTGACAAACTGGGGGATATAGTTCTCATCGATAAACCCATCTTT. It is translated as CACDKLGDIVLIDKPIF.

A remark on this clone: A far larger clone is a single base away, which makes a read error likely. Other DNA sequences in this specimen translate into the identical CDR3. The chain couples TRDV2 to TRDJ1; the match to TRDD3 covers 7 bases. Germline V gene data show CDR1 as GEAIGNYY and CDR2 as EKD. The trim removed 4 bases at V and 4 bases at J, leaving 20 bases unmatched. This CDR3 spans 18 amino acids. CDR3 in amino acids: CACDTVSRPGDNHDKLIF. In DNA, the CDR3 is TGTGCCTGTGATACCGTCTCCAGACCCGGGGATAATCACGATAAACTCATCTTT.

This clone was observed a few times. The protein given by TCRdb reflects a much larger clone and differs at residue 8 from this DNA's translation, likely from a read error; the protein shown is the DNA's translation. The chain couples TRDV2 to TRDJ1; TRDD3 aligns across 8 bases. V shed 2 bases, J shed 2 bases, and the junction held 9 bases outside the gene matches. The CDR3 contains 16 residues. Germline V CDR1 and CDR2: GEAIGNYY, EKD. For the CDR3, the DNA is TGTGCCTGTGACATACTGGGGGGTACGGGGACCGATAAACTCATCTTT. Protein sequence: CACDILGGTGTDKLIF.

About this clone: A clone one base away is much larger, so this may be a read error. The J gene is given as TRDJ1, and the V gene is not called; the D call TRDD3 from the table was never checked on the DNA. The CDR3 is made up of 22 amino acids. The CDR3 loop reads CACDKMKLGDTDVSLYTDKLIF. The CDR3 bases are TGTGCCTGTGACAAGATGAAACTGGGGGATACGGACGTCTCCCTGTACACCGATAAACTCATCTTT.

By frequency in the sample, this clone is large (0.1 to 1%). Other nucleotide sequences from this sample produce the same CDR3. The V and J genes are TRDV2 and TRDJ1; 10 nucleotides align to TRDD3. V was clipped by 4 bases and J by 0 bases; unmatched bases: 10. Germline assignment: CDR1 GEAIGNYY and CDR2 EKD. The CDR3 sequence is 17 residues long. DNA of the CDR3: TGTGCCTGTGATAGACTGGGGGATTTCAGGGACACCGATAAACTCATCTTT. It encodes CACDRLGDFRDTDKLIF.

About this clone: A read error is possible here, since a much larger clone lies one base away. This rearrangement joins TRDV2 to TRDJ1, with 10 bases matching TRDD3. V gave up 0 bases and J gave up 3 bases; unmatched junction bases: 15. CDR3 length: 19 amino acids. Germline V gives CDR1 GEAIGNYY, CDR2 EKD. CDR3 nucleotides: TGTGCCTGTGACACCATGGGGGGCCAGGGGGATACGGTGTCCGATAAACTCATCTTT. The encoded protein is CACDTMGGQGDTVSDKLIF.

This clone was counted between two and nine times. A read error likely explains this, since a far larger clone differs by one base. CDR3 coding DNA: TGTGCCTGTGACACACTTACTGGGGGATACGCCGCGCAGGGGGATAAACTCACCTTT. It translates to CACDTLTGGYAAQGDKLTF. This chain joins TRDV2 and TRDJ1; 13 bases agree with TRDD3. There are 19 residues in the CDR3. CDR1 and CDR2 from the germline V gene are GEAIGNYY and EKD.

This clone was counted a few times. The chain recombines TRAV29/DV5 with TRDJ1; 7 bases fit TRDD3. CDR3 length equals 21 residues. With V trimmed by 1 base and J by 0 bases, 24 bases remained unmatched. The germline gives CDR1 NSMFDY, CDR2 ISSIKDK. The CDR3 nucleotides are TGTGCAGCAAGCACTACTAGGGTCCTCCATCCATTACTGGGGTACACCGATAAACTCATCTTT. Protein sequence: CAASTTRVLHPLLGYTDKLIF.

This clone counts as large. The V call is TRDV2, the J call TRDJ1; TRDD3 matches 13 bases. The J segment lost 3 bases and the V segment lost 2 bases, leaving 5 bases of the junction unmatched. Germline-derived CDR1 and CDR2 are GEAIGNYY and EKD. This CDR3 has 16 residues. CDR3 amino acids: CACDNLLGDTADKLIF. The CDR3 DNA reads TGTGCCTGTGACAACTTACTGGGGGATACGGCCGATAAACTCATCTTT.

This CDR3 reads CACDTLGAPYTDKLIF. DNA of the CDR3: TGTGCCTGTGACACCCTGGGGGCCCCGTACACCGATAAACTCATCTTT. The rearrangement joins TRDV2 to TRDJ1; TRDD3 matches at 7 bases. J lost 0 bases, V lost 0 bases, and 6 bases had no gene match. Looked up from germline, CDR1 is GEAIGNYY and CDR2 is EKD. The CDR3 runs 16 residues.

The V call is TRDV1, the J call TRDJ1; TRDD3 might be the D (6 bases). This CDR3 spans 22 amino acids. Germline V CDR1 and CDR2: TSWWSYY, QGS. Between the trimmed V and J ends, which lost 5 bases and 1 base, there was a span of 35 bases. The CDR3 loop is CALGNGYRPGVGGPLVTDKLIF. As DNA, the CDR3 is TGTGCTCTTGGGAACGGTTACCGACCAGGGGTTGGGGGTCCCCTTGTCACCGATAAACTCATCTTT.

This clone was seen only a few times. The likely explanation is a read error, given a far larger clone one base away. The chain recombines TRDV2 with TRDJ1, with TRDD3 matching 7 bases. Germline assignment: CDR1 GEAIGNYY and CDR2 EKD. CDR3 length: 18 amino acids. DNA for the CDR3: TGTGCCAGTGACACCGTCTCCAGACCCGGGGATAATCACGATAAACTCATCTTT. Translating gives CASDTVSRPGDNHDKLIF.

This clone qualifies as medium-sized. The rearrangement uses TRDV1 and TRDJ1; TRDD3 is a possible D gene (5 bases). This CDR3 has 14 amino acids. The V gene lost 1 base and the J gene lost 0 bases, with 6 bases spanning the gap. In germline, CDR1 is TSWWSYY, CDR2 QGS. CDR3 sequence (DNA): TGTGCTCTTGGGGAACGGGGAAACACCGATAAACTCATCTTT. This translates into CALGERGNTDKLIF.

Within the sample, this clone is large. The CDR3: CACDPALTGGQPYTDKLIF. The CDR3 coding sequence is TGTGCCTGTGACCCCGCCCTTACTGGGGGACAACCGTACACCGATAAACTCATCTTT. The V gene is TRDV2, the J gene TRDJ1; 9 bases align to TRDD3. This CDR3 region has 19 residues. In germline, CDR1 is GEAIGNYY, CDR2 EKD. J was trimmed by 0 bases and V by 3 bases; bases with no gene match: 16.